These T cell receptor beta chains were read from a single sample in a study of cytomegalovirus exposure and HLA in healthy donors. This table comes from immunoSEQ multiplex PCR, and its TCRdb copy is limited to in-frame clones, with some not included. The sample yields 100,000 to 150,000 clones, about nine tenths seen once. The source material was PBMCs. The receptor source for this set is a man under 40 in good health and CMV-seronegative. The CDR3 runs from the conserved cysteine through the conserved F or W. Fields, in order: clone size, D gene, V gene, J gene, CDR3 protein, CDR3 DNA. D genes are given only for firm matches. Clone size appears in some rows only: once, few, many, or a class for an expanded clone.

.	.	TRBV19	TRBJ1-4	CASSITEPTNEKLFF	TGTGCCAGTAGTATAACAGAGCCAACTAATGAAAAACTGTTTTTT
.	.	TRBV7-2	TRBJ2-7	CASSLDGPNSYEQYF	TGTGCCAGCAGCTTAGATGGTCCTAACTCCTACGAGCAGTACTTC
.	TRBD1	TRBV25-1	TRBJ1-2	CASSKTDRGPYGYTF	TGTGCCAGCAGTAAAACGGACAGGGGGCCCTATGGCTACACCTTC
.	.	TRBV15	TRBJ2-7	CATSPRSYTEQYF	TGTGCCACCAGCCCCAGAAGTTATACCGAGCAGTACTTC
.	.	TRBV5-6	TRBJ2-7	CASSVAGQATPLREQYF	TGTGCCAGCAGCGTAGCAGGGCAAGCTACCCCTCTTCGCGAGCAGTACTTC
.	.	TRBV21-1	TRBJ1-3	CASSKQAPFRNTIYF	TGTGCCAGCAGCAAACAGGCCCCTTTCCGAAACACCATATATTTT
.	.	TRBV7-8	TRBJ2-5	CASSLAGAVLETQYF	TGTGCCAGCAGCTTAGCAGGGGCTGTATTAGAGACCCAGTACTTC
.	.	TRBV6-6	TRBJ2-2	CASFLNSGELFF	TGTGCCAGCTTTCTGAACTCCGGGGAGCTGTTTTTT
.	.	TRBV5-1	TRBJ2-5	CASSARGGDEETQYF	TGCGCCAGCAGCGCGAGGGGGGGCGACGAAGAGACCCAGTACTTC
.	TRBD1	TRBV18	TRBJ1-5	CASSTTGEDQPQHF	TGTGCCAGCTCCACGACAGGGGAGGATCAGCCCCAGCATTTT
once	TRBD2	TRBV9	TRBJ2-1	CASSEIAGGSSYNEQFF	TGTGCCAGCAGCGAAATAGCGGGGGGGAGCTCCTACAATGAGCAGTTCTTC
many	.	TRBV9	TRBJ1-1	CASSEYNTEAFF	TGTGCCAGCAGCGAATATAACACTGAAGCTTTCTTT
.	TRBD2	TRBV6-5	TRBJ2-5	CASSHRGEETQYF	TGTGCCAGCAGTCATCGGGGGGAAGAGACCCAGTACTTC
.	TRBD1	TRBV19	TRBJ2-5	CASTSGQGAQETQYF	TGTGCCAGTACCTCGGGACAGGGGGCGCAGGAGACCCAGTACTTC
.	.	TRBV28	TRBJ1-4	CASSRVRRVGEKLFF	TGTGCCAGTAGCAGGGTTCGTCGGGTGGGTGAAAAACTGTTTTTT
.	.	TRBV6-5	TRBJ2-3	CASISGSTDTQYF	TGTGCCAGCATTTCGGGGAGCACAGATACGCAGTATTTT
.	TRBD2	TRBV6-6	TRBJ2-2	CASSIAGGPGGELFF	TGTGCCAGCAGCATAGCGGGGGGCCCCGGCGGGGAGCTGTTTTTT
.	TRBD2	TRBV19	TRBJ2-1	CASSPPLRGGYNEQFF	TGTGCCAGTAGTCCCCCCTTGCGGGGGGGATACAATGAGCAGTTCTTC
.	TRBD2	TRBV7-2	TRBJ2-7	CASSLRSGGEYEQYF	TGTGCCAGCAGCTTGAGGAGCGGGGGGGAATACGAGCAGTACTTC
.	.	TRBV5-4	TRBJ1-1	CASSLLRGDTEAFF	TGTGCCAGCAGCTTGCTGCGGGGAGACACTGAAGCTTTCTTT
.	.	TRBV7-9	TRBJ1-3	CASSPRDGNTIYF	TGTGCCAGCAGCCCGAGAGATGGAAACACCATATATTTT
.	.	TRBV6-6	TRBJ1-2	CASSPQGIYGYTF	TGTGCCAGCAGCCCACAGGGCATCTATGGCTACACCTTC
.	.	TRBV7-9	TRBJ2-2	CASSPGARDINTGELFF	TGTGCCAGCAGCCCGGGCGCCCGGGACATTAACACCGGGGAGCTGTTTTTT
.	TRBD2	TRBV2	TRBJ2-1	CASRLAGGTYNEQFF	TGTGCCAGCAGATTAGCGGGAGGGACATACAATGAGCAGTTCTTC
.	.	TRBV7-3	TRBJ2-3	CASSLTQLGGDTQYF	TGTGCCAGCAGCTTAACGCAACTAGGTGGGGATACGCAGTATTTT
.	TRBD1	TRBV4-1	TRBJ2-7	CASSQIQGQFYEQYF	TGCGCCAGCAGCCAAATCCAGGGACAGTTCTACGAGCAGTACTTC
.	.	TRBV4-2	TRBJ2-2	CASSQELANTGELFF	TGTGCCAGCAGCCAAGAACTAGCGAACACCGGGGAGCTGTTTTTT
.	TRBD1	TRBV7-6	TRBJ1-6	CASSAGQGPNSPLHF	TGTGCCAGCAGCGCCGGACAGGGCCCTAATTCACCCCTCCACTTT
.	TRBD1	TRBV10-2	TRBJ1-6	CASSESIVGGQGFSPLHF	TGCGCCAGCAGTGAGTCAATCGTGGGAGGACAGGGATTTTCACCCCTCCACTTT
.	.	TRBV13	TRBJ1-2	CASTHDLPIYGYTF	TGTGCCAGCACGCATGATCTGCCTATCTATGGCTACACCTTC
.	.	TRBV5-4	TRBJ2-1	CASSLAGGQYYNEQFF	TGTGCCAGCAGCTTGGCCGGAGGACAGTACTACAATGAGCAGTTCTTC
.	.	TRBV5-1	TRBJ2-7	CASSLSTASYEQYF	TGCGCCAGCAGCTTGAGTACAGCCTCCTACGAGCAGTACTTC
.	TRBD1	TRBV6-1	TRBJ1-1	CASSDQGAVTEAFF	TGTGCCAGCAGTGATCAGGGGGCGGTTACTGAAGCTTTCTTT
.	.	TRBV28	TRBJ2-6	CASSGQPQVGANVLTF	TGTGCCAGCAGTGGACAGCCTCAAGTTGGGGCCAACGTCCTGACTTTC
.	.	TRBV4-1	TRBJ1-3	CASSPDIGISGNTIYF	TGCGCCAGCAGCCCGGACATTGGGATCTCTGGAAACACCATATATTTT
.	TRBD1	TRBV28	TRBJ2-6	CASSPPGQVISGANVLTF	TGTGCCAGCAGTCCTCCGGGACAGGTGATCTCTGGGGCCAACGTCCTGACTTTC
.	.	TRBV28	TRBJ1-5	CAAGWGVRHQPQHF	TGTGCCGCTGGGTGGGGGGTGAGGCATCAGCCCCAGCATTTT
once	.	TRBV5-1	TRBJ2-3	CASSLGSTGYTDTQYF	TGCGCCAGCAGCTTGGGCTCTACGGGGTACACAGATACGCAGTATTTT
once	TRBD1	TRBV29-1	TRBJ2-2	CSVGDRERRNTGELFF	TGCAGCGTTGGAGACAGGGAAAGGCGAAACACCGGGGAGCTGTTTTTT
.	.	TRBV4-1	TRBJ1-4	CASSPFARVSTNEKLFF	TGCGCCAGCAGCCCTTTTGCCCGGGTTTCAACTAATGAAAAACTGTTTTTT
.	TRBD2	TRBV25-1	TRBJ2-3	CASSLAGVNTDTQYF	TGTGCCAGCAGTTTAGCGGGGGTCAACACAGATACGCAGTATTTT
.	TRBD2	TRBV15	TRBJ2-2	CATSKTGTSAVNTGELFF	TGTGCCACCAGCAAAACCGGGACTAGCGCTGTGAACACCGGGGAGCTGTTTTTT
.	.	TRBV7-6	TRBJ2-1	CASSPRTGSANEQFF	TGTGCCAGCAGCCCTCGGACTGGGAGCGCAAATGAGCAGTTCTTC